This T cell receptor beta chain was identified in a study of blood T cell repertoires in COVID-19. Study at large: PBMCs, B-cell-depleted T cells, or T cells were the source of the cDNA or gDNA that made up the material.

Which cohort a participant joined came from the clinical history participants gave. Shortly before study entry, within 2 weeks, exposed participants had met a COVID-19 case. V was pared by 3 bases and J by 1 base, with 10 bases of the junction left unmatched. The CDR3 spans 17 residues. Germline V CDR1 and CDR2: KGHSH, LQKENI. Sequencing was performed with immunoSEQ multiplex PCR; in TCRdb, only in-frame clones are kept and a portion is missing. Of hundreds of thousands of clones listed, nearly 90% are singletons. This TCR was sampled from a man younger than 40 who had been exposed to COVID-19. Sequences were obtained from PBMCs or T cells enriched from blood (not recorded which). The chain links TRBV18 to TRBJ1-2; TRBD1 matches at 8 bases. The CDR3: CASSPRQGALINYGYTF. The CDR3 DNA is TGTGCCAGCTCACCTCGGCAGGGGGCCTTAATTAACTATGGCTACACCTTC.